These T cell receptor beta chains were read from a single sample in a study of T-cell reconstitution after alpha-beta-depleted transplantation in children. A single record per CDR3 protein comes from TCRdb applying MiXCR to the PCR reads. The sample has 200,000 to 250,000 distinct CDR3 sequences; 8% to 10% are singletons. Sequencing was performed on PBMCs from the stem cell graft donor, taken from the stem cell graft. These receptors all come from a human donor who donated a stem cell graft to a child with acute lymphoblastic leukemia. The CDR3 runs from the conserved cysteine through the conserved F or W. D genes are given only for firm matches. Expanded clones get a size class; other rows say once, few or many, or leave the size out.

abundance | j_gene | v_gene | d_gene | CDR3aa | CDR3nt
NA | TRBJ1-5 | TRBV27 | NA | CASSGEFYSNQPQHF | TGTGCCAGCAGTGGGGAATTCTATAGCAATCAGCCCCAGCATTTT
many | TRBJ2-5 | TRBV29-1 | NA | CSVEGVSGYQETQYF | TGCAGCGTTGAGGGGGTCAGCGGCTATCAAGAGACCCAGTACTTC
NA | TRBJ1-1 | TRBV12-3/TRBV12-4 | NA | CASSFTGNTEAFF | TGTGCCAGCAGTTTCACGGGGAACACTGAAGCTTTCTTT
few | TRBJ1-1 | TRBV5-1 | NA | CASSLGPSNTEAFF | TGCGCCAGCAGCCTGGGTCCATCGAACACTGAAGCTTTCTTT
NA | TRBJ1-4 | TRBV6-5 | NA | CASVVARGREKLFF | TGTGCCAGCGTCGTCGCCAGGGGTCGAGAAAAACTGTTTTTT
few | TRBJ2-7 | TRBV6-1 | NA | CASSEALQGYEQYF | TGTGCCAGCAGTGAAGCGCTTCAAGGATACGAGCAGTACTTC
NA | TRBJ1-4 | TRBV20-1 | NA | CSAKEGPNEKLFF | TGCAGTGCCAAAGAGGGGCCTAATGAAAAACTGTTTTTT
many | TRBJ2-4 | TRBV11-2 | NA | CASRMGHEGDIQYF | TGTGCCAGCCGGATGGGACACGAGGGAGACATTCAGTACTTC
few | TRBJ2-2 | TRBV12-3/TRBV12-4 | TRBD2 | CASRRTSGVGGELFF | TGTGCCAGCAGACGGACTAGCGGGGTAGGCGGGGAGCTGTTTTTT
few | TRBJ2-2 | TRBV19 | NA | CASRTNTGELFF | TGTGCCAGCAGGACTAACACCGGGGAGCTGTTTTTT
NA | TRBJ2-7 | TRBV10-3 | NA | CAIRGAGVASYEQYF | TGTGCCATCAGAGGGGCAGGGGTCGCCTCCTACGAGCAGTACTTC
NA | TRBJ1-2 | TRBV12-3/TRBV12-4 | TRBD1 | CASSYNLRQGTNYGYTF | TGTGCCAGCAGTTATAATCTTAGACAGGGGACTAACTATGGCTACACCTTC
many | TRBJ2-3 | TRBV5-1 | NA | CASSLDLKYTDTQYF | TGCGCCAGCAGCTTGGATCTGAAGTACACAGATACGCAGTATTTT
NA | TRBJ2-1 | TRBV7-2 | TRBD1 | CASSSGQGVYNEQFF | TGTGCCAGCAGCTCCGGACAGGGGGTCTACAATGAGCAGTTCTTC
many | TRBJ1-1 | TRBV29-1 | NA | CSVVRAEAFF | TGCAGCGTTGTAAGGGCGGAAGCTTTCTTT
many | TRBJ2-3 | TRBV28 | NA | CASSLIGTDTQYF | TGTGCCAGCAGTTTAATTGGAACAGATACGCAGTATTTT
few | TRBJ2-7 | TRBV7-9 | NA | CASSLLTGSYEQYF | TGTGCCAGCAGCTTACTCACGGGCTCCTACGAGCAGTACTTC
few | TRBJ1-3 | TRBV27 | NA | CASTGYNSGNTIYF | TGTGCCAGTACAGGTTATAACTCTGGAAACACCATATATTTT
many | TRBJ2-3 | TRBV5-6 | TRBD1 | CASSPQGAIRDTQYF | TGTGCCAGCAGCCCCCAGGGGGCGATCAGAGATACGCAGTATTTT
many | TRBJ2-1 | TRBV7-2 | NA | CASSLRGTSNEQFF | TGTGCCAGCAGCTTAAGGGGCACCTCCAATGAGCAGTTCTTC
NA | TRBJ2-4 | TRBV19 | NA | CASGLIAKNIQYF | TGTGCCAGTGGACTGATAGCCAAAAACATTCAGTACTTC
many | TRBJ2-7 | TRBV4-1 | NA | CASSQARDGYEQYF | TGCGCCAGCAGCCAAGCTCGCGACGGCTACGAGCAGTACTTC
NA | TRBJ1-1 | TRBV6-5 | NA | CASSNLPGVVNTEAFF | TGTGCCAGCAGTAACCTTCCAGGTGTGGTGAACACTGAAGCTTTCTTT
many | TRBJ2-1 | TRBV5-1 | NA | CASSWGESVSYNEQFF | TGCGCCAGCAGCTGGGGGGAGTCTGTTAGCTACAATGAGCAGTTCTTC
many | TRBJ1-5 | TRBV7-2 | NA | CASSLGGHQPQHF | TGTGCCAGCAGCTTAGGTGGACATCAGCCCCAGCATTTT
few | TRBJ2-6 | TRBV7-9 | NA | CASSRGPGPGANVLTF | TGTGCCAGCAGCCGGGGACCTGGCCCTGGGGCCAACGTCCTGACTTTC
few | TRBJ1-3 | TRBV11-2 | NA | CASSLGQRYSGNTIYF | TGTGCCAGCAGCTTAGGACAGCGGTACTCTGGAAACACCATATATTTT
NA | TRBJ1-5 | TRBV12-3/TRBV12-4 | NA | CASSHSGNLRNQPQHF | TGTGCCAGCAGTCATTCAGGGAATCTCCGCAATCAGCCCCAGCATTTT
NA | TRBJ2-1 | TRBV5-1 | TRBD2 | CASSLGHGGALQDNEQFF | TGCGCCAGCAGCTTGGGTCACGGGGGGGCTCTGCAGGACAATGAGCAGTTCTTC
few | TRBJ2-3 | TRBV12-3/TRBV12-4 | TRBD2 | CASSFGTGGPGTQYF | TGTGCCAGCAGTTTCGGGACGGGGGGACCGGGTACGCAGTATTTT
many | TRBJ2-1 | TRBV12-5 | NA | CASGLTPGYNEQFF | TGTGCTAGTGGTTTGACCCCAGGGTACAATGAGCAGTTCTTC
NA | TRBJ1-4 | TRBV6-1 | NA | CASSPSAGDEKLFF | TGTGCCAGCAGCCCGTCGGCAGGGGATGAAAAACTGTTTTTT
few | TRBJ2-6 | TRBV10-1 | NA | CASSEGAGANVLTF | TGCGCCAGCAGTGAAGGGGCTGGGGCCAACGTCCTGACTTTC
NA | TRBJ2-5 | TRBV9 | NA | CASSVGPGSGTQYF | TGTGCCAGCAGCGTAGGTCCGGGATCGGGGACCCAGTACTTC
many | TRBJ2-3 | TRBV3-1 | TRBD2 | CASSQDIRWSSGGEITDTQYF | TGTGCCAGCAGCCAAGATATTCGGTGGAGTAGCGGGGGGGAAATCACAGATACGCAGTATTTT
many | TRBJ1-1 | TRBV4-1 | TRBD1 | CASSQDTGDDTEAFF | TGCGCCAGCAGCCAAGATACAGGGGATGACACTGAAGCTTTCTTT
many | TRBJ2-1 | TRBV7-2 | NA | CARGGESYNEQFF | TGTGCCAGAGGGGGGGAGTCCTACAATGAGCAGTTCTTC
NA | TRBJ2-3 | TRBV5-6 | NA | CASSLPGSGSTDTQYF | TGTGCCAGCAGCTTGCCAGGGTCAGGGAGCACAGATACGCAGTATTTT
many | TRBJ2-7 | TRBV5-4 | TRBD1 | CASSLPQGEVYEQYF | TGTGCCAGCAGCTTACCTCAGGGGGAAGTCTACGAGCAGTACTTC
few | TRBJ2-5 | TRBV20-1 | TRBD2 | CSANLLFPGLVETQYF | TGCAGTGCCAACCTGCTGTTCCCGGGACTAGTTGAGACCCAGTACTTC
few | TRBJ2-7 | TRBV6-1 | TRBD1 | CASSERTGPYEQYF | TGTGCCAGCAGCGAGCGGACAGGTCCCTACGAGCAGTACTTC
many | TRBJ1-5 | TRBV6-2/TRBV6-3 | NA | CATARTYSQPQHF | TGTGCCACCGCGCGTACGTATAGTCAGCCCCAGCATTTT
few | TRBJ2-3 | TRBV6-2/TRBV6-3 | NA | CASSYLQDKDTQYF | TGTGCCAGCAGTTACTTACAGGATAAAGATACGCAGTATTTT
many | TRBJ2-1 | TRBV5-1 | TRBD2 | CASSVALAGVYNEQFF | TGCGCCAGCAGCGTTGCCTTGGCGGGGGTCTACAATGAGCAGTTCTTC
many | TRBJ1-1 | TRBV10-3 | NA | CAISGSTEGVWGAFF | TGTGCCATCAGTGGATCGACAGAAGGGGTTTGGGGAGCTTTCTTT
many | TRBJ2-1 | TRBV28 | NA | CASSVPSGDNEQFF | TGTGCCAGCAGTGTGCCGTCAGGAGACAATGAGCAGTTCTTC
many | TRBJ1-4 | TRBV27 | TRBD1 | CASSWGQGAEKLFF | TGTGCCAGCAGTTGGGGACAGGGGGCTGAAAAACTGTTTTTT
many | TRBJ2-2 | TRBV5-1 | NA | CATSPWGQNTGELFF | TGCGCCACCTCCCCCTGGGGACAGAACACCGGGGAGCTGTTTTTT
NA | TRBJ2-7 | TRBV10-3 | NA | CANSDTYEQYF | TGTGCCAACTCAGACACGTACGAGCAGTACTTC
many | TRBJ1-1 | TRBV18 | NA | CASSPQSHGISRLNTEAFF | TGTGCCAGCTCACCGCAATCCCACGGAATTTCCCGTTTGAACACTGAAGCTTTCTTT
many | TRBJ1-2 | TRBV2 | NA | CASSLSSLSYGYTF | TGTGCCAGCAGTCTCTCGTCACTGAGCTATGGCTACACCTTC
many | TRBJ2-7 | TRBV21-1 | NA | CATKIQTQYF | TGTGCCACCAAGATACAGACGCAGTACTTC
many | TRBJ1-4 | TRBV2 | NA | CASSEFETNEKLFF | TGTGCCAGCAGTGAATTTGAAACTAATGAAAAACTGTTTTTT
NA | TRBJ1-4 | TRBV7-9 | TRBD1 | CASSIPTGKKLFF | TGTGCCAGCAGCATCCCGACAGGGAAAAAACTGTTTTTT
NA | TRBJ2-2 | TRBV7-9 | TRBD1 | CASSLQGAELFF | TGTGCCAGCAGCTTACAGGGGGCAGAGCTGTTTTTT
few | TRBJ2-2 | TRBV5-1 | TRBD1 | CASSLPAGQGTGELFF | TGCGCCAGCAGCTTGCCGGCGGGACAGGGCACCGGGGAGCTGTTTTTT